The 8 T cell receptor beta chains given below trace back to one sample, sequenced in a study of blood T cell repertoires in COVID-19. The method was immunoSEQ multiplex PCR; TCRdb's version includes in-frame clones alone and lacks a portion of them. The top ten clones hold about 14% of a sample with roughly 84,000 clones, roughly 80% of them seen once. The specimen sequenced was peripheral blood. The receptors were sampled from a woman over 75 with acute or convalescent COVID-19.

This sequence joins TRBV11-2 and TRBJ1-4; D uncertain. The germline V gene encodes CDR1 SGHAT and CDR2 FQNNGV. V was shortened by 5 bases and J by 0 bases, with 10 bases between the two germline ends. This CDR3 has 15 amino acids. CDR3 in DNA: TGTGCCAGCAGCCCCCTGGCCGCAACTAATGAAAAACTGTTTTTT. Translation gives CASSPLAATNEKLFF.

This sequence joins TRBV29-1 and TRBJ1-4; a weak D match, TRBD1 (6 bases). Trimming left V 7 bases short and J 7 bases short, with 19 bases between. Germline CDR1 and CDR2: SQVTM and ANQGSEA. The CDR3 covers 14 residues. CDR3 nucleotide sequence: TGCAGCGCGCTCCCGGGGGGCGCAGGTGAAAAACTGTTTTTT. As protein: CSALPGGAGEKLFF.

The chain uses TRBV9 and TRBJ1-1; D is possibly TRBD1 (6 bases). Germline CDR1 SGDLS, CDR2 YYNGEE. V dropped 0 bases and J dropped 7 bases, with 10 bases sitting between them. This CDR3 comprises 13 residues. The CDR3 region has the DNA TGTGCCAGCAGCGTAGTCGGACAGTATGAAGCTTTCTTT. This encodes CASSVVGQYEAFF.

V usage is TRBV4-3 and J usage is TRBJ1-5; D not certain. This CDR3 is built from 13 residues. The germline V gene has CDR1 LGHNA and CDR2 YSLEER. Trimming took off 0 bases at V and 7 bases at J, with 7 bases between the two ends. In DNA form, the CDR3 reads TGCGCCAGCAGCCAAGATCTAAAACAGCCCCAGCATTTT. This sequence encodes CASSQDLKQPQHF.

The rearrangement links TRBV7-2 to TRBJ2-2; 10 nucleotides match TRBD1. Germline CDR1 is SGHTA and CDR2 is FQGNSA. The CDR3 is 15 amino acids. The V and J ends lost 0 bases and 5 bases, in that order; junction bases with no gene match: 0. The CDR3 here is CASSLAGQGTGELFF. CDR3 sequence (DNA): TGTGCCAGCAGCTTAGCGGGACAGGGGACCGGGGAGCTGTTTTTT.

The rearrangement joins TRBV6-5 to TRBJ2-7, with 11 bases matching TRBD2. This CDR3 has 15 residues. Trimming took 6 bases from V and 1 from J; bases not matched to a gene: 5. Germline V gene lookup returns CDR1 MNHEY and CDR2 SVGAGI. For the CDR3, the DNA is TGTGCCAGCAGGTCCGGGACTAGCGGATCCTACGAGCAGTACTTC. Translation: CASRSGTSGSYEQYF.

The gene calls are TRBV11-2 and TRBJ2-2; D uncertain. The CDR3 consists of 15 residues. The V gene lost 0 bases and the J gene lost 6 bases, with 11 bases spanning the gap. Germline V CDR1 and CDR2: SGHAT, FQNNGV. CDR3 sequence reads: CASSLDLSGAGELFF. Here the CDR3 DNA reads TGTGCCAGCAGCTTAGATCTGAGTGGAGCCGGGGAGCTGTTTTTT.

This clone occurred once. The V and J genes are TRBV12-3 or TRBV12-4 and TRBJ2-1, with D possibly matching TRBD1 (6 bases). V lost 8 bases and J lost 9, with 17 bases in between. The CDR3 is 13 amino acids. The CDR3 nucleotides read TGTGCCAGCGTCACAGGGCCGGGGAGTGAGCAGTTCTTC. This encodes CASVTGPGSEQFF.